Shown below are 22 T cell receptor beta chains from a single sample sequenced in a study of OX40 agonist ivuxolimab in advanced cancers. The data were produced by immunoSEQ multiplex PCR, yet TCRdb's version contains in-frame clones alone and is incomplete. Found here are tens of thousands of clones, 80% of them singletons; the top ten hold about 10%. Sequences were derived from CD4+ or CD8+ T cells sorted from blood, sampled in a trial of the OX40 agonist ivuxolimab. The receptors here all came from an adult with an advanced solid tumor such as melanoma, head and neck, liver or kidney cancer.

The chain combines TRBV29-1 with TRBJ1-2; 7 nucleotides line up with TRBD1. The trim removed 6 bases at V and 6 bases at J, leaving 1 base unmatched. CDR3 length: 10 amino acids. Germline CDR1 and CDR2: SQVTM and ANQGSEA. CDR3 sequence reads: CSVDRDGYTF. CDR3 in DNA: TGCAGCGTCGACAGGGATGGCTACACCTTC.

This clone was recorded once. The chain links TRBV14 to TRBJ2-7; D may correspond to TRBD1 or TRBD2 (6 bases each). The CDR3 is 14 amino acids. The germline V gene has CDR1 SGHDN and CDR2 FVKESK. V was cut by 4 bases and J by 4 bases, with 14 bases left in between. The CDR3 coding sequence is TGTGCCAGCAGCCGAGGGGGGAGTCGGTACGAGCAGTACTTC. As protein: CASSRGGSRYEQYF.

The V call is TRBV28, the J call TRBJ1-2; D is perhaps TRBD1 (5 bases). The CDR3 contains 14 residues. With 6 bases removed from V and 8 bases from J, the gap between germline ends came to 19 bases. Germline V gives CDR1 MDHEN, CDR2 SYDVKM. The CDR3 coding sequence is TGTGCCAGCAGAAGCGGGGACTATAGGAGGGGCTACACCTTC. Its protein is CASRSGDYRRGYTF.

The chain has TRBV5-1 and TRBJ2-7; 9 bases agree with TRBD1. The J segment lost 6 bases and the V segment lost 1 base, leaving 14 bases of the junction unmatched. The CDR3 length is 17 residues. CDR1 is SGHRS and CDR2 is YFSETQ in the germline V gene. The CDR3 DNA follows: TGCGCCAGCAGCTTGACAATTGGCGGGACAGGGTACTCCGAGCAGTACTTC. This encodes CASSLTIGGTGYSEQYF.

The chain joins TRBV6-1 to TRBJ2-1; D remains unclear. The CDR3 is made up of 14 amino acids. In germline, CDR1 is MNHNS, CDR2 SASEGT. V was clipped by 8 bases and J by 6 bases, with 17 bases between them. CDR3 nucleotide sequence: TGTGCCAGCGATCGTAACTGGCCCCTCAATGAGCAGTTCTTC. Translating gives CASDRNWPLNEQFF.

The chain links TRBV5-4 to TRBJ1-1, with 9 bases fitting TRBD1. The CDR3 runs 13 residues. The V gene's germline CDR1 is SGHNT and CDR2 YYREEE (reference sequence). Trimming at V came to 2 bases and at J to 5 bases, leaving 1 base not matched to a gene. The CDR3 loop reads CASSLQGATEAFF. DNA for the CDR3: TGTGCCAGCAGCTTACAGGGGGCGACTGAAGCTTTCTTT.

This chain joins TRBV28 and TRBJ1-1, with a tentative D call TRBD1 (5 bases). Trimming shortened V by 3 bases and J by 10 bases, and 21 bases separated the two germline ends. Germline values: CDR1 MDHEN, CDR2 SYDVKM. The CDR3 totals 15 residues. The CDR3 DNA is TGTGCCAGCAGTTTGAGCGGGGCGCCGCGGCCTGTAGCTTTCTTT. Protein product: CASSLSGAPRPVAFF.

The rearrangement links TRBV7-3 to TRBJ2-7; 8 positions agree with TRBD2. Germline V gene data show CDR1 as SGHTA and CDR2 as FQGTGA. With V trimmed by 5 bases and J by 5 bases, 2 bases remained unmatched. CDR3 length equals 12 residues. The CDR3 is CASSPGGNEQYF. For the CDR3, the DNA is TGTGCCAGCAGCCCGGGAGGGAACGAGCAGTACTTC.

This chain uses TRBV10-3 with TRBJ2-2; 14 bases align to TRBD2. V shed 4 bases, J shed 4 bases, and the junction held 5 bases outside the gene matches. CDR1 is ENHRY and CDR2 is SYGVKD in the germline V gene. This CDR3 region has 17 residues. CDR3 region: CAISGLAGGPSTGELFF. The CDR3 bases are TGTGCCATCAGTGGACTAGCGGGAGGGCCGAGCACCGGGGAGCTGTTTTTT.

The CDR3 coding sequence is TGTGCCAGCAGCCCCGGGACTAGGAACACCGGGGAGCTGTTTTTT. It codes for CASSPGTRNTGELFF. This chain links TRBV7-9 with TRBJ2-2, with TRBD2 matching 8 bases. The trim removed 5 bases at V and 1 base at J, leaving 3 bases unmatched. The length of the CDR3 is 15 residues. The germline CDR1 and CDR2 sequences are SEHNR and FQNEAQ (reference sequence). The full variable domain, in which reference TRBV7-9 and TRBJ2-2 provide the parts outside the CDR3, is DTGVSQNPRHKITKRGQNVTFRCDPISEHNRLYWYRQTLGQGPEFLTYFQNEAQLEKSRLLSDRFSAERPKGSFSTLEIQRTEQGDSAMYLCASSPGTRNTGELFFGEGSRLTVL.

This clone was seen a few times. The CDR3 reads CASSYFHGPKNIQYF. The CDR3 bases are TGTGCCAGCAGTTACTTTCACGGTCCGAAAAACATTCAGTACTTC. The rearrangement links TRBV6-5 to TRBJ2-4, with no clear D. Germline V CDR1 and CDR2: MNHEY, SVGAGI. This CDR3 contains 15 residues. Trimming took 1 base from V and 4 from J, leaving 11 bases between them.

The chain carries TRBV28 and TRBJ2-2; D unclear. V lost 3 bases and J 2 bases, leaving 4 bases between the germline ends. The CDR3 runs to 13 residues. CDR1 is MDHEN and CDR2 is SYDVKM in the germline V gene. Here the CDR3 DNA reads TGTGCCAGCAGTTTGCTCAACACCGGGGAGCTGTTTTTT. Protein sequence: CASSLLNTGELFF.

The chain is built from TRBV10-2 and TRBJ2-1; D is possibly TRBD2 (6 bases). The CDR3 runs to 15 residues. V dropped 6 bases and J dropped 4 bases, with 16 bases sitting between them. Germline CDR1 is WSHSY and CDR2 is SAAADI. CDR3 amino acids: CASSRGSGQYNEQFF. CDR3 sequence (DNA): TGCGCCAGCAGCCGGGGGAGCGGGCAGTACAATGAGCAGTTCTTC.

The chain's CDR3 is CASSLLAGGRGIGNQPQHF. CDR3 DNA sequence: TGTGCCAGCAGTTTGCTGGCAGGGGGCAGGGGAATAGGCAATCAGCCCCAGCATTTT. The V and J genes are TRBV28 and TRBJ1-5, with 8 bases matching TRBD1. V dropped 3 bases and J dropped 2; count of bases not matched to a gene: 15. The CDR3 has 19 residues. Germline V gene data show CDR1 as MDHEN and CDR2 as SYDVKM.

The gene calls are TRBV7-2 and TRBJ2-1; D perhaps matches TRBD1 (6 bases). This CDR3 has 15 residues. V gave up 4 bases and J gave up 4 bases, with 14 bases separating them. Per germline, CDR1 SGHTA and CDR2 FQGNSA. The CDR3 DNA reads as TGTGCCAGCAGCTCGCGGACAGTGGGGTACAATGAGCAGTTCTTC. Translated, it gives CASSSRTVGYNEQFF.

V and J are TRBV30 and TRBJ2-7; 7 nucleotides agree with TRBD2. Germline values: CDR1 GTSNPN, CDR2 SVGIG (reference sequence). V shed 1 base and J 1 base; nucleotides not matched to a gene: 1. This CDR3 has 13 residues. The CDR3 region is CAWSERGSYEQYF. CDR3 nucleotide sequence: TGTGCCTGGAGTGAGCGGGGTTCCTACGAGCAGTACTTC.

The genes are TRBV5-1 and TRBJ2-5, with TRBD2 matching 12 bases. Germline-derived CDR1 and CDR2 are SGHRS and YFSETQ. Trimming removed 4 bases from V and 2 bases from J; junction bases left unmatched: 3. The CDR3 runs 15 residues. In DNA, the CDR3 is TGCGCCAGCAGCGCCGGACTAGCGGGGCAAGAGACCCAGTACTTC. It specifies CASSAGLAGQETQYF.

The chain uses TRBV5-6 and TRBJ1-1; TRBD1 matches at 10 bases. Germline lookup yields CDR1 SGHDT and CDR2 YYEEEE. There are 12 residues in the CDR3. After removal of 4 bases from V and 10 bases from J, the junction contained 4 bases not matched to a gene. The CDR3 DNA sequence: TGTGCCAGCAGCGACAGGGGGCGGGGAGCTTTCTTT. Translating gives CASSDRGRGAFF.

The chain has TRBV27 and TRBJ2-7, with D possibly being TRBD2 (5 bases). The J call is uncertain, as TRBJ2-5 better fits the DNA end. The V gene's germline CDR1 is MNHEY and CDR2 SMNVEV (reference sequence). This CDR3 contains 14 residues. The CDR3 loop is CASSPLDSQETQYF. For the CDR3, the DNA is TGTGCCAGCAGCCCACTAGATTCCCAAGAGACCCAGTACTTC.

CDR3 coding DNA: TGTGCCAGCAGACATGACCCGAATCCGAACACTGAAGCTTTCTTT. Translating gives CASRHDPNPNTEAFF. The chain uses TRBV6-5 and TRBJ1-1, with D hard to call. The germline V gene encodes CDR1 MNHEY and CDR2 SVGAGI. V was pared by 6 bases and J by 1 base, with 15 bases between. This CDR3 has 15 residues.

This CDR3 is CASGRSSYEQYF. CDR3 nucleotides: TGCGCCAGCGGGCGGAGTTCCTACGAGCAGTACTTC. V is TRBV10-1 and J is TRBJ2-7; D unclear. The germline CDR1 and CDR2 sequences are WNHNN and SYGVQD (reference sequence). V was trimmed by 8 bases and J by 1 base, leaving 9 bases between them. The CDR3 is made up of 12 amino acids.

The V call is TRBV7-9, the J call TRBJ2-5; TRBD2 agrees at 9 bases. Losses at the gene ends were 2 bases for V and 5 bases for J; bases not matched to a gene: 6. The CDR3 is 15 residues long. In germline, CDR1 is SEHNR, CDR2 FQNEAQ (reference sequence). CDR3 nucleotides: TGTGCCAGCAGCTTAAGTAGCGGGAGTCTCGAGACCCAGTACTTC. This encodes CASSLSSGSLETQYF.